Listed here are 3 T cell receptor beta chains from one sample, sequenced in a study of identical twins. TCRdb analysed the 5' RACE reads with MiXCR anew, one entry per CDR3 protein. Of about 340,000 distinct CDR3 sequences listed, around 9% were seen once; the top ten hold 8.5% to 10%. The sequencing sample was made of naive T cells sorted from blood. The receptors were gathered from a woman aged 50 to 65 in good health.

This clonotype has just a few counts. This chain joins TRBV6-2 or TRBV6-3 and TRBJ2-1; TRBD2 matches 11 bases. This CDR3 spans 17 amino acids. V was pared by 4 bases and J by 0 bases, with 5 bases of the junction left unmatched. CDR1 is MNHEY and CDR2 is SVGEGT in the germline V gene. The DNA of the CDR3 is TGTGCCAGCAGTTCACTAACTAGCGGGAGCTCCTACAATGAGCAGTTCTTC. Amino acids: CASSSLTSGSSYNEQFF.

The J gene is TRBJ1-5, the V gene TRBV19; 7 bases are shared with TRBD1. Germline loops: CDR1 LNHDA, CDR2 SQIVND (reference sequence). The CDR3 is made up of 14 amino acids. V was clipped by 7 bases and J by 4 bases; unmatched bases: 7. CDR3 protein: CASKTGEANQPQHF. CDR3 nucleotides: TGTGCCAGTAAAACAGGGGAGGCAAATCAGCCCCAGCATTTT. The variable domain in full, completed from reference TRBV19 and TRBJ1-5, reads DGGITQSPKYLFRKEGQNVTLSCEQNLNHDAMYWYRQDPGQGLRLIYYSQIVNDFQKGDIAEGYSVSREKKESFPLTVTSAQKNPTAFYLCASKTGEANQPQHFGDGTRLSIL.

This clonotype was observed at least ten times. The chain combines TRBV11-2 with TRBJ2-1, with 11 bases aligning to TRBD1. Germline V lookup: CDR1 SGHAT, CDR2 FQNNGV. Unmatched junction bases numbered 2, after V lost 1 base and J lost 6 bases. The CDR3 totals 15 residues. Here the CDR3 reads CASSLAGTGGNEQFF. Here the CDR3 DNA reads TGTGCCAGCAGCTTAGCCGGGACAGGGGGCAATGAGCAGTTCTTC. Looking up the rest from reference TRBV11-2 and TRBJ2-1 gives the full variable domain: EAGVAQSPRYKIIEKRQSVAFWCNPISGHATLYWYQQILGQGPKLLIQFQNNGVVDDSQLPKDRFSAERLKGVDSTLKIQPAKLEDSAVYLCASSLAGTGGNEQFFGPGTRLTVL.